This T cell receptor (beta chain) was obtained from a study of T cells in Graves' hyperthyroidism and ophthalmopathy. Study-wide results and caveats: The model foresaw ophthalmopathy a median approximately 6.1 months prior to onset.

This clonotype appeared many times. Its antigen is not known. The study left out patients who had uncontrolled infection, other autoimmune disease, pregnancy or lactation. Extraction of PBMCs used 9 to 10 ml of fresh peripheral blood. Amplification of TCR beta CDR3 regions was performed using RNA transcripts as template. The study used the HTBI primer set for a first-round RT-PCR of the TCR CDR3. TCRdb ran MiXCR on the multiplex PCR reads and lists one entry per CDR3 protein. The table includes roughly 240,000 distinct CDR3 sequences, about 15% detected once. This CDR3 region has 16 residues. Looked up from germline, CDR1 is MDHEN and CDR2 is SYDVKM. Trimming shortened V by 6 bases and J by 4 bases, and 21 bases separated the two germline ends.

The sequence came from a woman between 18 and 29 years old with Graves' ophthalmopathy. Sequenced input: blood. The chain recombines TRBV28 with TRBJ1-1; TRBD1 might be the D (5 bases). CDR3 protein: CASRETGARGATEAFF. CDR3 coding DNA: TGTGCCAGCAGAGAGACCGGGGCTAGGGGCGCCACTGAAGCTTTCTTT.